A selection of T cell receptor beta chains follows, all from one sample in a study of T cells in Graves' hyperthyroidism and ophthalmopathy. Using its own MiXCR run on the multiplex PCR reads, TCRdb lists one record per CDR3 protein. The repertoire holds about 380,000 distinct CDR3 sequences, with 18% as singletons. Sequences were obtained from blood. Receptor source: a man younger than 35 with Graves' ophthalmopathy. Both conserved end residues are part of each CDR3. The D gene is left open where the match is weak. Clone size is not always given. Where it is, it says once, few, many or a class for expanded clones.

CDR3 DNA: TGTGCCAGTAGTATGACAGGGGGGAGTACCGGGGAGCTGTTTTTT
CDR3 protein: CASSMTGGSTGELFF
D gene: TRBD1
clone size: few
V gene: TRBV19
J gene: TRBJ2-2

CDR3 DNA: TGTGCCAGCAGTGCGGGAGGGGGAACAACTGAAGCTTTCTTT
CDR3 protein: CASSAGGGTTEAFF
D gene: .
clone size: few
V gene: TRBV6-4
J gene: TRBJ1-1

CDR3 DNA: TGTGCCAGCAGTTTACCGGCAGAAAACTATGGCTACACCTTC
CDR3 protein: CASSLPAENYGYTF
D gene: .
clone size: many
V gene: TRBV12-3/TRBV12-4
J gene: TRBJ1-2

CDR3 DNA: TGCGCCAGCAGCTTCGGTCCCCAGGGAGGGGGCCATCAGCCCCAGCATTTT
CDR3 protein: CASSFGPQGGGHQPQHF
D gene: TRBD1
clone size: .
V gene: TRBV5-1
J gene: TRBJ1-5

CDR3 DNA: TGCGCCAGCAGAGCAGTGGGCAGGCCGGGGGAGCAGTACTTC
CDR3 protein: CASRAVGRPGEQYF
D gene: .
clone size: .
V gene: TRBV4-1
J gene: TRBJ2-7

CDR3 DNA: TGCAGTGCTAGGTACCTACAGCAGTTAAATGAAAAACTGTTTTTT
CDR3 protein: CSARYLQQLNEKLFF
D gene: .
clone size: .
V gene: TRBV20-1
J gene: TRBJ1-4

CDR3 DNA: TGTGCCAGCAGCTTAGCAGCGGGGGGCCCCGGCGGGGAGCTGTTTTTT
CDR3 protein: CASSLAAGGPGGELFF
D gene: TRBD2
clone size: many
V gene: TRBV7-2
J gene: TRBJ2-2

CDR3 DNA: TGTGCCAGCAGTGAACTGGAGGAATCCTACAATGAGCAGTTCTTC
CDR3 protein: CASSELEESYNEQFF
D gene: .
clone size: .
V gene: TRBV6-1
J gene: TRBJ2-1

CDR3 DNA: TGTGCCAGCAGTGGTAGCGATCAGCCCCAGCATTTT
CDR3 protein: CASSGSDQPQHF
D gene: .
clone size: many
V gene: TRBV2
J gene: TRBJ1-5

CDR3 DNA: TGTGCCAGCAGCTTACACCGGGACAGGGAGAACACTGAAGCTTTCTTT
CDR3 protein: CASSLHRDRENTEAFF
D gene: TRBD1
clone size: many
V gene: TRBV9
J gene: TRBJ1-1

CDR3 DNA: TGTGCCAGCAGTTGGTCGCGGAGCACAGATACGCAGTATTTT
CDR3 protein: CASSWSRSTDTQYF
D gene: .
clone size: many
V gene: TRBV12-3/TRBV12-4
J gene: TRBJ2-3

CDR3 DNA: TGTGCCAGCAGTAACTGGGGGGGAGCGAACACCGGGGAGCTGTTTTTT
CDR3 protein: CASSNWGGANTGELFF
D gene: TRBD2
clone size: .
V gene: TRBV12-3/TRBV12-4
J gene: TRBJ2-2

CDR3 DNA: TGTGCCAGCAAGGCACAGGGCCTGGGGTCCTATGGCTACACCTTC
CDR3 protein: CASKAQGLGSYGYTF
D gene: .
clone size: many
V gene: TRBV6-2/TRBV6-3
J gene: TRBJ1-2

CDR3 DNA: TGTGCCAGCAGCAGACCGGGGGGGGCGGCTCATGATACGCAGTATTTT
CDR3 protein: CASSRPGGAAHDTQYF
D gene: TRBD2
clone size: many
V gene: TRBV9
J gene: TRBJ2-3

CDR3 DNA: TGTGCCAGCAGTTACGGGCAGGGGAATCAGCCCCAGCATTTT
CDR3 protein: CASSYGQGNQPQHF
D gene: .
clone size: many
V gene: TRBV6-5
J gene: TRBJ1-5

CDR3 DNA: TGTGCCAGCAGCTTCAGTGGTGCAACTAATGAAAAACTGTTTTTT
CDR3 protein: CASSFSGATNEKLFF
D gene: .
clone size: .
V gene: TRBV12-3/TRBV12-4
J gene: TRBJ1-4

CDR3 DNA: TGTGCCAGCAGTTACCCACCAATTTGGCCTTCGGATGAGCAGTTCTTC
CDR3 protein: CASSYPPIWPSDEQFF
D gene: .
clone size: few
V gene: TRBV6-2/TRBV6-3
J gene: TRBJ2-1

CDR3 DNA: TGTGCCACCAGCAGAAGGCAGTCAACTAATGAAAAACTGTTTTTT
CDR3 protein: CATSRRQSTNEKLFF
D gene: .
clone size: .
V gene: TRBV15
J gene: TRBJ1-4

CDR3 DNA: TGTGCCAGCAGTTCGGGGGCAGCCTTCAATGAGCAGTTCTTC
CDR3 protein: CASSSGAAFNEQFF
D gene: .
clone size: .
V gene: TRBV11-2
J gene: TRBJ2-1

CDR3 DNA: TGTGCCAGCAGCCAAAAGCTATACTCCTACAATGAGCAGTTCTTC
CDR3 protein: CASSQKLYSYNEQFF
D gene: .
clone size: many
V gene: TRBV2
J gene: TRBJ2-1

CDR3 DNA: TGTGCCAGCAGTGAATTAAACGAGCAGTACTTC
CDR3 protein: CASSELNEQYF
D gene: .
clone size: many
V gene: TRBV2
J gene: TRBJ2-7

CDR3 DNA: TGTGCCAGCAAAGCCTCCAATGAGCAGTTCTTC
CDR3 protein: CASKASNEQFF
D gene: .
clone size: many
V gene: TRBV2
J gene: TRBJ2-1

CDR3 DNA: TGTGCCAGCAGCTTGGGACTCGGGGGGAGTAATGAGCAGTTCTTC
CDR3 protein: CASSLGLGGSNEQFF
D gene: TRBD2
clone size: .
V gene: TRBV9
J gene: TRBJ2-1

CDR3 DNA: TGTGCCAGCAGCCCGACCTTAGCGGGGTGGGACAATGAGCAGTTCTTC
CDR3 protein: CASSPTLAGWDNEQFF
D gene: TRBD2
clone size: .
V gene: TRBV5-8
J gene: TRBJ2-1

CDR3 DNA: TGTGCCAGCAACCTCGGACAGGGCCTTTTCTATGGCTACACCTTC
CDR3 protein: CASNLGQGLFYGYTF
D gene: TRBD1
clone size: many
V gene: TRBV12-3/TRBV12-4
J gene: TRBJ1-2

CDR3 DNA: TGTGCCAGCAGCACGAAACAGGTGGACTCTGGAAACACCATATATTTT
CDR3 protein: CASSTKQVDSGNTIYF
D gene: .
clone size: few
V gene: TRBV7-9
J gene: TRBJ1-3

CDR3 DNA: TGTGCCAGCAGCTTAACGGGTAACACAGATACGCAGTATTTT
CDR3 protein: CASSLTGNTDTQYF
D gene: .
clone size: many
V gene: TRBV7-3
J gene: TRBJ2-3

CDR3 DNA: TGTGCCAGCAGTTTCTTCAGGGACGGCTACACCTTC
CDR3 protein: CASSFFRDGYTF
D gene: .
clone size: .
V gene: TRBV28
J gene: TRBJ1-2

CDR3 DNA: TGTGCCAGCAGTGAAGCCGGGAAAACCTACGAGCAGTACTTC
CDR3 protein: CASSEAGKTYEQYF
D gene: .
clone size: few
V gene: TRBV6-1
J gene: TRBJ2-7

CDR3 DNA: TGTGCCAGCAGTTACTCGGGAGCGGGGGGTTACGAGCAGTACTTC
CDR3 protein: CASSYSGAGGYEQYF
D gene: TRBD2
clone size: many
V gene: TRBV6-6
J gene: TRBJ2-7

CDR3 DNA: TGTGCCAGCAGCCGAGGACCTCTAGCGGGGCTAACGCAGTATTTT
CDR3 protein: CASSRGPLAGLTQYF
D gene: TRBD2
clone size: .
V gene: TRBV7-9
J gene: TRBJ2-3

CDR3 DNA: TGTGCCAGCAGGGGGACAGACAGCAGCTCCTATAATTCACCCCTCCACTTT
CDR3 protein: CASRGTDSSSYNSPLHF
D gene: TRBD1
clone size: .
V gene: TRBV28
J gene: TRBJ1-6

CDR3 DNA: TGTGCCAGCCGGGTGGGGGAGAGAGGGCCCACAGATACGCAGTATTTT
CDR3 protein: CASRVGERGPTDTQYF
D gene: .
clone size: .
V gene: TRBV12-3/TRBV12-4
J gene: TRBJ2-3

CDR3 DNA: TGTGCCAGCGGATCGGCGGGCGGGACAGATACGCAGTATTTT
CDR3 protein: CASGSAGGTDTQYF
D gene: .
clone size: many
V gene: TRBV7-2
J gene: TRBJ2-3

CDR3 DNA: TGTGCCATCAGTGAGTCATGGCAGGGGGTTGAGCAGTTCTTC
CDR3 protein: CAISESWQGVEQFF
D gene: TRBD1
clone size: many
V gene: TRBV10-3
J gene: TRBJ2-1

CDR3 DNA: TGTGCCACCAGCAAGAGGGGTCCAGAGACCCAGTACTTC
CDR3 protein: CATSKRGPETQYF
D gene: .
clone size: few
V gene: TRBV24-1
J gene: TRBJ2-5

CDR3 DNA: TGTGCCAGCTCACCACCGGCAGCGGGAGGCTACAATGAGCAGTTCTTC
CDR3 protein: CASSPPAAGGYNEQFF
D gene: TRBD2
clone size: few
V gene: TRBV18
J gene: TRBJ2-1

CDR3 DNA: TGCAGTGCTACTCTGGGGGGGGACTCTAGCACAGATACGCAGTATTTT
CDR3 protein: CSATLGGDSSTDTQYF
D gene: TRBD2
clone size: many
V gene: TRBV20-1
J gene: TRBJ2-3

CDR3 DNA: TGTGCCAGCGGGGCGCTCAGAGGAAGCACCATATATTTT
CDR3 protein: CASGALRGSTIYF
D gene: .
clone size: few
V gene: TRBV6-1
J gene: TRBJ1-3

CDR3 DNA: TGCGCCAGCAGCCCCGGACAGAACGTGAAGACCCAGTACTTC
CDR3 protein: CASSPGQNVKTQYF
D gene: .
clone size: .
V gene: TRBV5-1
J gene: TRBJ2-5

CDR3 DNA: TGTGCCAGCAGCTTTCGCGGGGCACGGTTCGAAGAGACCCAGTACTTC
CDR3 protein: CASSFRGARFEETQYF
D gene: .
clone size: many
V gene: TRBV3-1
J gene: TRBJ2-5

CDR3 DNA: TGCAGTGCTAGAGGGACAGGGAACTACGAGCAGTACTTC
CDR3 protein: CSARGTGNYEQYF
D gene: TRBD1
clone size: few
V gene: TRBV20-1
J gene: TRBJ2-7

CDR3 DNA: TGCGCCAGCAGCCAGGGACAGGGTGGAGGAAGCAATCAGCCCCAGCATTTT
CDR3 protein: CASSQGQGGGSNQPQHF
D gene: TRBD1
clone size: few
V gene: TRBV4-1
J gene: TRBJ1-5

CDR3 DNA: TGTGCCAGCAGCCAAGGGGGGTCCAACACTGAAGCTTTCTTT
CDR3 protein: CASSQGGSNTEAFF
D gene: .
clone size: many
V gene: TRBV3-1
J gene: TRBJ1-1

CDR3 DNA: TGTGCCAGCCGGACAGGGAGGGGTAGCAATCAGCCCCAGCATTTT
CDR3 protein: CASRTGRGSNQPQHF
D gene: TRBD1
clone size: few
V gene: TRBV19
J gene: TRBJ1-5

CDR3 DNA: TGTGCCAGTAGTATAGAGCCGGGACAGGGGCCCCCTCCCCAGCATTTT
CDR3 protein: CASSIEPGQGPPPQHF
D gene: TRBD1
clone size: .
V gene: TRBV19
J gene: TRBJ1-5

CDR3 DNA: TGCAGTGCTAGAGTATTGGGCAGGACTAACTATGGCTACACCTTC
CDR3 protein: CSARVLGRTNYGYTF
D gene: .
clone size: many
V gene: TRBV20-1
J gene: TRBJ1-2

CDR3 DNA: TGCGCCATCCCCACCTTTGGGACAGGAGCACACGAGCAGTACTTC
CDR3 protein: CAIPTFGTGAHEQYF
D gene: TRBD1
clone size: many
V gene: TRBV5-1
J gene: TRBJ2-7

CDR3 DNA: TGCAGTGCTTGGGCCCGGGCCCCGAACACCGGGGAGCTGTTTTTT
CDR3 protein: CSAWARAPNTGELFF
D gene: .
clone size: .
V gene: TRBV20-1
J gene: TRBJ2-2

CDR3 DNA: TGTGCCAGCAGTCATGGACAGGGGGCCTACAATGAGCAGTTCTTC
CDR3 protein: CASSHGQGAYNEQFF
D gene: TRBD1
clone size: few
V gene: TRBV6-1
J gene: TRBJ2-1

CDR3 DNA: TGTGCCAGCAGCATCGGACTAGCGGGAGCCGGGGAGCTGTTTTTT
CDR3 protein: CASSIGLAGAGELFF
D gene: TRBD2
clone size: .
V gene: TRBV11-2
J gene: TRBJ2-2

CDR3 DNA: TGTGCCAGCAGCCAAAGGGCGGGGGGGCCGAACACCGGGGAGCTGTTTTTT
CDR3 protein: CASSQRAGGPNTGELFF
D gene: TRBD2
clone size: many
V gene: TRBV3-1
J gene: TRBJ2-2

CDR3 DNA: TGCGCCAGCACCCGGGAGGGTTCTCCCTACGAGCAGTACTTC
CDR3 protein: CASTREGSPYEQYF
D gene: TRBD2
clone size: .
V gene: TRBV5-1
J gene: TRBJ2-7

CDR3 DNA: TGTGCCAGCAGCGTAGAAGGACTAGCGGGGGGAAGCACAGATACGCAGTATTTT
CDR3 protein: CASSVEGLAGGSTDTQYF
D gene: TRBD2
clone size: many
V gene: TRBV9
J gene: TRBJ2-3

CDR3 DNA: TGTGCCAGTAGGGGACAGGACCTAGGGACCCAGTACTTC
CDR3 protein: CASRGQDLGTQYF
D gene: TRBD1
clone size: once
V gene: TRBV19
J gene: TRBJ2-5

CDR3 DNA: TGTGCCATCAGCGAGGGACAGGTAGTTAGTAGTGAACATGGCTACACCTTC
CDR3 protein: CAISEGQVVSSEHGYTF
D gene: TRBD1
clone size: .
V gene: TRBV10-3
J gene: TRBJ1-2

CDR3 DNA: TGTGCCAGCAGCTTGGAGGGGGGGCTGAATTCACCCCTCCACTTT
CDR3 protein: CASSLEGGLNSPLHF
D gene: .
clone size: .
V gene: TRBV5-8
J gene: TRBJ1-6